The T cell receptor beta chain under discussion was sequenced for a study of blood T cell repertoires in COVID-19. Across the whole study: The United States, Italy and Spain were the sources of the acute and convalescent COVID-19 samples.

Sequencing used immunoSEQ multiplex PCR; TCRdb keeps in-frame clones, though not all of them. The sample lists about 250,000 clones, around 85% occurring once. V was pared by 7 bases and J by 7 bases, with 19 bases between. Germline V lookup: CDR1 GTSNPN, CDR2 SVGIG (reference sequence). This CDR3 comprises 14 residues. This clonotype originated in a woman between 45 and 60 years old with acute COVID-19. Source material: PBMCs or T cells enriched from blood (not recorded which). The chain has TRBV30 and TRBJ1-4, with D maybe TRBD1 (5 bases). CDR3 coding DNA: TGTGCCTACCGGAAGGGTTATCAGGGTGAAAAACTGTTTTTT. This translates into CAYRKGYQGEKLFF.